This TCR beta chain was profiled in a study of cytomegalovirus exposure and HLA in healthy donors. Study-level background: From donors who were HLA-typed, an early data release held approximately 84 million unique TCRs.

Researchers ran the PCR with 60 Vbeta and 13 Jbeta primers. Clones were sequenced by immunoSEQ multiplex PCR, and TCRdb holds only the in-frame ones, with some missing. The data contain some 130,000 clones, roughly 72% of them singletons. The V end lost 0 bases, the J end lost 7 bases, and 13 bases lay between the germline ends. The V gene's germline CDR1 is MGHRA and CDR2 YSYEKL. The CDR3 covers 15 residues. This clone was counted between two and nine times. Its antigen is undetermined. Study-level results: Later work found that TCR association rates differed between HLA loci; DRB1 had the most and HLA-C the fewest. As was reported, the classifier diagnosed cytomegalovirus status with high specificity and sensitivity. In a later analysis, an Asian-associated ancestry cluster reportedly showed fewer N-insertions than the approximately 660-donor mean.

Sequenced: PBMCs. The rearrangement links TRBV4-1 to TRBJ2-1, with a weak D call TRBD2 (5 bases). The sequence was obtained from a male donor in good health and CMV-seronegative. The CDR3 DNA reads as TGCGCCAGCAGCCAAGAATCGGGATTAGGTAATGAGCAGTTCTTC. This gives the protein CASSQESGLGNEQFF.